A selection of T cell receptor beta chains follows, all from one sample in a study of T cell responses to AZD1222 COVID-19 vaccine. Assay: immunoSEQ multiplex PCR; the TCRdb copy retains only in-frame clones and omits some. This sample has 110,000 to 150,000 clones, with roughly 90% found just once. The sample in question was peripheral blood, obtained 28 days after the second AZD1222 dose. These receptors were obtained from an adult who received the AZD1222 COVID-19 vaccine. Both conserved end residues are part of each CDR3. D genes are given only for firm matches. Clone size is not always given. Where it is, it says once, few, many or a class for expanded clones.

>once|TRBJ1-1|.|TRBV7-2
TGTGCCAGCAGCTTACCCCTAAACACTGAAGCTTTCTTT
CASSLPLNTEAFF
>.|TRBJ1-1|.|TRBV2
TGTGCCAGCAGCGTCAATAGGGGCACTGAAGCTTTCTTT
CASSVNRGTEAFF
>.|TRBJ2-3|.|TRBV6-2/TRBV6-3
TGTGCCAGCAGCCCAGGGGGGGCGTTTCGGACAGATACGCAGTATTTT
CASSPGGAFRTDTQYF
>.|TRBJ1-2|.|TRBV19
TGTGCCAGTAGTATGTTTGGCAGAAACTATGGCTACACCTTC
CASSMFGRNYGYTF
>.|TRBJ1-2|TRBD1|TRBV7-9
TGTGCCAGCAGCTTAGGGGGACAGGGGATGAACTATGGCTACACCTTC
CASSLGGQGMNYGYTF
>.|TRBJ2-7|.|TRBV19
TGTGCCAGTAGTATGGCGGGACACTACGAGCAGTACTTC
CASSMAGHYEQYF
>.|TRBJ2-1|.|TRBV28
TGTGCCAGCAGTCCCGGCAGGGTTTATGAGCAGTTCTTC
CASSPGRVYEQFF
>.|TRBJ1-5|.|TRBV12-3/TRBV12-4
TGTGCCAGCACCCTCGGCTACGATCAGCCCCAGCATTTT
CASTLGYDQPQHF
>.|TRBJ2-3|TRBD2|TRBV4-3
TGCGCCAGCAGCCCGGGAGGGCCGGGGACGCAGTATTTT
CASSPGGPGTQYF
>once|TRBJ2-5|.|TRBV3-1/TRBV3-2
TGTGCCAGCAGCCACCGAAAAGCGGAGACCCAGTACTTC
CASSHRKAETQYF
>once|TRBJ2-7|.|TRBV29-1
TGCAGCGTGGGGACCGTGGTGGACGAGCAGTACTTC
CSVGTVVDEQYF
>once|TRBJ2-2|.|TRBV6-5
TGTGCCAGCAGTAAACGACAGGCCGGGGAGCTGTTTTTT
CASSKRQAGELFF
>.|TRBJ2-1|TRBD2|TRBV5-1
TGCGCCAGCAGCTTGGTAGCGGGGAGCTCCTACAATGAGCAGTTCTTC
CASSLVAGSSYNEQFF
>.|TRBJ1-2|TRBD1|TRBV7-8
TGTGCCAGCAGCTTACAGGGGGGAGGCTCTGGCTACACCTTC
CASSLQGGGSGYTF
>.|TRBJ1-6|.|TRBV7-2
TGTGCCAGCAGCTCATCCCCTAATTCACCCCTCCACTTT
CASSSSPNSPLHF
>once|TRBJ2-7|.|TRBV4-2
TGTGCCAGCAGCCAAGATATCAACGAGCAGTACTTC
CASSQDINEQYF
>.|TRBJ2-7|.|TRBV9
TGTGCCAGCAGCCCCTCAGGAGAGAGGCTCTCCTACGAGCAGTACTTC
CASSPSGERLSYEQYF
>.|TRBJ2-1|.|TRBV2
TGTGCCAGCAACAGGGACTACAATGAGCAGTTCTTC
CASNRDYNEQFF
>.|TRBJ2-7|TRBD2|TRBV5-1
TGCGCCAGCAGCTTGGCTAGCGGGACTTACTCCTACGAGCAGTACTTC
CASSLASGTYSYEQYF
>.|TRBJ1-5|.|TRBV19
TGTGCCAGTAGGGTCGTAGGTGGCAATCAGCCCCAGCATTTT
CASRVVGGNQPQHF
>.|TRBJ2-1|.|TRBV10-3
TGTGCCATCAGTACCGCTAGTGGCAATGAGCAGTTCTTC
CAISTASGNEQFF
>.|TRBJ2-7|.|TRBV29-1
TGCAGCTTCTGGGGGCAAGGCTACGAGCAGTACTTC
CSFWGQGYEQYF
>.|TRBJ2-2|.|TRBV19
TGTGCCAGTAGTACTCAACTCACCGGGGAGCTGTTTTTT
CASSTQLTGELFF
>.|TRBJ2-3|.|TRBV20-1
TGCAGTGCTATCTCCGATACGCAGTATTTT
CSAISDTQYF
>.|TRBJ1-1|.|TRBV28
TGTGCCAGCAACAAGGACACTGAAGCTTTCTTT
CASNKDTEAFF
>.|TRBJ2-7|.|TRBV2
TGTGCCAGCAGCCCCACAGCAGGCGAGCAGTACTTC
CASSPTAGEQYF
>.|TRBJ2-7|.|TRBV28
TGTGCCAGTACATTCCTTGGAAACTACGAGCAGTACTTC
CASTFLGNYEQYF
>.|TRBJ1-5|.|TRBV6-5
TGTGCCAGCAGGTTGGAGGTTAGCAATCAGCCCCAGCATTTT
CASRLEVSNQPQHF
>.|TRBJ1-5|.|TRBV15
TGTGCCACCAGCAGGCGCCCCGGACAACCTTTGGATTTT
CATSRRPGQPLDF
>.|TRBJ2-3|.|TRBV28
TGTGCCAGCAGTTGGATTACAGATACGCAGTATTTT
CASSWITDTQYF
>.|TRBJ1-5|.|TRBV19
TGTGCCAGCGGACGTCAGCCCCAGCATTTT
CASGRQPQHF
>.|TRBJ2-5|TRBD2|TRBV28
TGTGCCAGCAGTTTATTGGCTAGCGGGGCCGAAGGGACCCAGTACTTC
CASSLLASGAEGTQYF
>.|TRBJ1-5|.|TRBV19
TGTGCCAGTAGTCCCAGGGCAGGGAGGTCTAGGGGCAATCAGCCCCAGCATTTT
CASSPRAGRSRGNQPQHF
>.|TRBJ2-7|TRBD2|TRBV3-1/TRBV3-2
TGTGCCAGCAGCCCCTCAGCGGGGTCCTACTCCTACGAGCAGTACTTC
CASSPSAGSYSYEQYF
>.|TRBJ2-1|.|TRBV9
TGTGCCAGCAGCGCTACGGTTTACAATGAGCAGTTCTTC
CASSATVYNEQFF
>few|TRBJ1-5|TRBD1|TRBV28
TGTGCCAGCCCCCGACAGGGGGCCTCTCAGCCCCAGCATTTT
CASPRQGASQPQHF
>.|TRBJ1-2|.|TRBV30
TGTGCCTGGAACCGAGGGGGGCGGCGCCTTGTCACCTTC
CAWNRGGRRLVTF
>.|TRBJ2-7|TRBD1|TRBV12-3/TRBV12-4
TGTGCCAGCAGTTGGACAGGGGGCGAGGAGCAGTACTTC
CASSWTGGEEQYF
>.|TRBJ1-4|.|TRBV7-2
TGTGCCAGCGCGGGACTGATAAATGAAAAACTGTTTTTT
CASAGLINEKLFF
>.|TRBJ1-1|.|TRBV24-1
TGTGCCACCAGTGAGGGGGGTCGGCCTGAAGCTTTCTTT
CATSEGGRPEAFF
>.|TRBJ2-3|.|TRBV7-8
TGTGCCAGCAGCTTAGTGCTGGGGGCAGGGGTTGATACGCAGTATTTT
CASSLVLGAGVDTQYF
>.|TRBJ2-5|TRBD2|TRBV5-1
TGCGCCAGCGGACCACCCGGGGGGGTCCAAGAGACCCAGTACTTC
CASGPPGGVQETQYF
>.|TRBJ1-5|.|TRBV7-2
TGTGCCAGCAGCTTCCGGGGCAATCAGCCCCAGCATTTT
CASSFRGNQPQHF
>.|TRBJ1-3|.|TRBV15
TGTGCCACCAGCTCGACGAGGGGAGGAGAAGGTTCTGGAAACACCATATATTTT
CATSSTRGGEGSGNTIYF
>.|TRBJ2-7|.|TRBV11-2
TGTGCCAGCAGCTCCCCGGGAGCGGCCTACGAGCAGTACTTC
CASSSPGAAYEQYF
>.|TRBJ1-5|TRBD1|TRBV6-5
TGTGCCAGCAGGAGACAGGGGGCGGATCGGCAGCCCCAGCATTTT
CASRRQGADRQPQHF
>.|TRBJ1-1|TRBD1|TRBV7-2
TGTGCCAGCAGCTTAGCCGGGGGGACAGGTGAAGCTTTCTTT
CASSLAGGTGEAFF
>.|TRBJ2-1|TRBD2|TRBV4-2
TGTGCCAGCAGCCCCCTGGGGGGGCTAGCGGGAGGGCCGGGCCCCTACAATGAGCAGTTCTTC
CASSPLGGLAGGPGPYNEQFF
>few|TRBJ1-1|.|TRBV2
TGTGCCAGCAGTGCGGCGGTACAGATGAACACTGAAGCTTTCTTT
CASSAAVQMNTEAFF
>.|TRBJ1-1|.|TRBV11-2
TGTGCCAGCATCCCCAGGGTTGAGCCTGAAGCTTTCTTT
CASIPRVEPEAFF
>.|TRBJ1-1|.|TRBV6-1
TGTGCCAGCAGTGAAGCAGGCGGGGTTATGGCTGAAGCTTTCTTT
CASSEAGGVMAEAFF
>.|TRBJ2-1|TRBD2|TRBV27
TGTGCCAGCAGTTTCGGGACTAGCGGGAGGTACAATGAGCAGTTCTTC
CASSFGTSGRYNEQFF
>.|TRBJ1-2|.|TRBV7-2
TGTGCCAGCAGCTTATCATCACAGGGCTATGGCTACACCTTC
CASSLSSQGYGYTF